This TCR beta chain came from a study of cytomegalovirus exposure and HLA in healthy donors. Broader study findings: In vitro data verified a few CMV-associated chains as specific for CMV antigens.

Germline CDR1 and CDR2: SGHTA and FQGNSA. The V gene end was trimmed by 0 bases and the J gene end by 7 bases; junction bases not matched to a gene: 5. This CDR3 has 14 amino acids. Turning to this clone: Its antigen remains unknown.

The donors were in the 120-subject validation cohort, distinct from the roughly 700-subject first cohort. Profiled with immunoSEQ multiplex PCR; TCRdb holds only in-frame clones, not every one. The sample holds 90,000 to 150,000 clones, 70% to 90% seen once. The receptor comes from a woman aged 18-29 years in good health and CMV-seropositive. The specimen was PBMCs. The J gene is TRBJ1-2, the V gene TRBV7-2; 7 bases agree with TRBD1. The CDR3 loop reads CASSLAPTGSGYTF. DNA for the CDR3: TGTGCCAGCAGCTTAGCACCGACAGGGTCTGGCTACACCTTC. The complete variable domain, with remaining parts taken from reference TRBV7-2 and TRBJ1-2, reads GAGVSQSPSNKVTEKGKDVELRCDPISGHTALYWYRQSLGQGLEFLIYFQGNSAPDKSGLPSDRFSAERTGGSVSTLTIQRTQQEDSAVYLCASSLAPTGSGYTFGSGTRLTVV.